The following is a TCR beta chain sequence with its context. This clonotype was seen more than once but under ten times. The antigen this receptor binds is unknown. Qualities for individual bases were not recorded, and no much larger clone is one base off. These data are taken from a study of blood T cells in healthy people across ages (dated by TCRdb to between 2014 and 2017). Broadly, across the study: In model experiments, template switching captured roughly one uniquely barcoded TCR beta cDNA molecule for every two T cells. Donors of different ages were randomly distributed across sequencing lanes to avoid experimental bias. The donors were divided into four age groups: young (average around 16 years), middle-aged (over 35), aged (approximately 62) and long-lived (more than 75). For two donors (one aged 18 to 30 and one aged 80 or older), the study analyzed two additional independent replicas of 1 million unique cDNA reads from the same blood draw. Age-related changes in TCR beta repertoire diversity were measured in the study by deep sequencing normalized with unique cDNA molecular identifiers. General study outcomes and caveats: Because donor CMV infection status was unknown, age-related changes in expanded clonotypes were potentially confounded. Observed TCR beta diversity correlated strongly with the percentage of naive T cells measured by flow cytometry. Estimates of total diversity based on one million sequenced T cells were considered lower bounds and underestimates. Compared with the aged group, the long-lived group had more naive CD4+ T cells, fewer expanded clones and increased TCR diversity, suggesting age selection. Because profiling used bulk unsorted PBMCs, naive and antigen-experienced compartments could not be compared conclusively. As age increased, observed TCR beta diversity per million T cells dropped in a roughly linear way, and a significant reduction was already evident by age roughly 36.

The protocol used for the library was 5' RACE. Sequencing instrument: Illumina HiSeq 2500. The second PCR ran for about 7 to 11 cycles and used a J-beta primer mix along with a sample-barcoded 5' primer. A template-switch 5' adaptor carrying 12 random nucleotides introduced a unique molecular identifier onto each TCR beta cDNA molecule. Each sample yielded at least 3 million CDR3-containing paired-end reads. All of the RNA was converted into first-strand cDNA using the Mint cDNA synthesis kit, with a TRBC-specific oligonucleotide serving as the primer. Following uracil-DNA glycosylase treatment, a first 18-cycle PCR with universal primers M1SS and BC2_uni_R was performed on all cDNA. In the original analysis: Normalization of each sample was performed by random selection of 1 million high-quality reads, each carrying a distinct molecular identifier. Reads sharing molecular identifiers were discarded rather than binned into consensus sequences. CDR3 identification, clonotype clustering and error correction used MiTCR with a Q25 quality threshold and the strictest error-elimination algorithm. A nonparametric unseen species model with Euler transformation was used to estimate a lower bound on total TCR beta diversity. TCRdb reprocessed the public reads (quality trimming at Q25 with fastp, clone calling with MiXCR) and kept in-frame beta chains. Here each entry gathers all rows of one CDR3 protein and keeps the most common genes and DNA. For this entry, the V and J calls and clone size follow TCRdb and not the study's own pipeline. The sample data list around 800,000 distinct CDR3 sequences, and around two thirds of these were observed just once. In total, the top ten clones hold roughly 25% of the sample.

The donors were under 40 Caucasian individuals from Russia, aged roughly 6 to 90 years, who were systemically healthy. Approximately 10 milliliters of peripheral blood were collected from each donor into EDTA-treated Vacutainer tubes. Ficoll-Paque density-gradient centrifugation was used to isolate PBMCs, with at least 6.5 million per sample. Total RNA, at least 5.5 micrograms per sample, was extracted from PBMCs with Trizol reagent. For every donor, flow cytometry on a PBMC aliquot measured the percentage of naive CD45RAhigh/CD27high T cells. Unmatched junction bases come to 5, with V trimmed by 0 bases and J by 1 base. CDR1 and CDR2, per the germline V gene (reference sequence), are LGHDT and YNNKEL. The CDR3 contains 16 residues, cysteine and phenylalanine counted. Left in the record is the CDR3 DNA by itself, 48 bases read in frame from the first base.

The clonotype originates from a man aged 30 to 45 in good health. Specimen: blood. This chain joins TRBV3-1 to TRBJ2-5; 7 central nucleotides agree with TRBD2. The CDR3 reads CASSQDMSGTQETQYF. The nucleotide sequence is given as TGTGCCAGCAGCCAAGATATGAGCGGGACCCAAGAGACCCAGTACTTC.